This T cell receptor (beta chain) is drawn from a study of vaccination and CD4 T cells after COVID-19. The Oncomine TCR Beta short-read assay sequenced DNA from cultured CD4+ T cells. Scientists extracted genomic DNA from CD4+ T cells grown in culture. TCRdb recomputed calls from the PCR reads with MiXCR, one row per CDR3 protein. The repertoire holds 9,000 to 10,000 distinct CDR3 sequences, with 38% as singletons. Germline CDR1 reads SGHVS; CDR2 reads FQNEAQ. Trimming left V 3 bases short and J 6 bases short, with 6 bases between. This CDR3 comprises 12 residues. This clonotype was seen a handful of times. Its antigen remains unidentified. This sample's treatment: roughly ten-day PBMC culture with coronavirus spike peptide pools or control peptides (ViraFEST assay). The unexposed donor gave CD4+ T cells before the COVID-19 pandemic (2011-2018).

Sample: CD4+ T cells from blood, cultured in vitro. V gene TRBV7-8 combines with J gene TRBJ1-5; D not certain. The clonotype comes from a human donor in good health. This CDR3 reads CASSFYAQPQHF. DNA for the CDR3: TGTGCCAGCAGCTTTTACGCTCAGCCCCAGCATTTT.